This passage covers 9 T cell receptor beta chains from one sample sequenced in a study of shared clonotypes between healthy human individuals. Terminally differentiated effector memory CD45RA+ cells were excluded by CCR7 positive selection of CD45RO-negative cells. Sequenced by immunoSEQ multiplex PCR; TCRdb stores in-frame clones only, minus some. The sample lists around 600,000 clones, 85% to 95% seen once, with approximately 0.11% in the top ten. The sample was naive CD8+ T cells sorted from blood. The receptors were sampled from a woman in her twenties or thirties in good health.

The count of this clone is one. The gene calls are TRBV29-1 and TRBJ2-1, with 7 bases identical to TRBD2. J lost 3 bases, V lost 8 bases, and 16 bases had no gene match. Germline CDR1 reads SQVTM; CDR2 reads ANQGSEA. The CDR3 totals 16 residues. The CDR3 loop reads CSSFGGRAEGYNEQFF. CDR3 sequence (DNA): TGCAGCTCCTTTGGGGGGAGGGCCGAGGGCTACAATGAGCAGTTCTTC.

The gene calls are TRBV5-8 and TRBJ1-1, with D unresolved. Germline values: CDR1 SGHTS, CDR2 YDEGEE. The CDR3 has 12 residues. V lost 1 base and J 3 bases, leaving 4 bases between the germline ends. This chain's CDR3 is CASSLSYTEAFF. In nucleotides, the CDR3 is TGTGCCAGCAGCTTGTCCTACACTGAAGCTTTCTTT.

J is TRBJ1-1 and V is TRBV5-5, with 7 bases identical to TRBD1. With V trimmed by 1 base and J by 13 bases, 7 bases remained unmatched. This CDR3 comprises 12 residues. CDR1 SGHKS and CDR2 YYEKEE come from the germline V gene (reference sequence). CDR3 coding DNA: TGTGCCAGCAGCTTGCCGGACAGGTTCGTTTTCTTT. Its translation is CASSLPDRFVFF.

This clone was observed a few times. The chain combines TRBV29-1 with TRBJ2-3; 10 nucleotides line up with TRBD2. The CDR3 is 18 residues long. Trimming cost V 0 bases and J 0 bases; bases outside gene matches: 9. The germline V gene encodes CDR1 SQVTM and CDR2 ANQGSEA. The CDR3 coding sequence is TGCAGCGTTGAAGATCGTGGCACTAGCGGGATCAGCACAGATACGCAGTATTTT. This gives the protein CSVEDRGTSGISTDTQYF.

V usage is TRBV5-6 and J usage is TRBJ1-5; D might be TRBD1 (5 bases). Germline values: CDR1 SGHDT, CDR2 YYEEEE. Trimming took 1 base from V and 4 from J, leaving 9 bases between them. CDR3 size: 14 residues. The DNA of the CDR3 is TGTGCCAGCAGCTTGTGGGGGATAAATCAGCCCCAGCATTTT. It yields the protein CASSLWGINQPQHF. Full variable domain (rest looked up from reference TRBV5-6 and TRBJ1-5): DAGVTQSPTHLIKTRGQQVTLRCSPKSGHDTVSWYQQALGQGPQFIFQYYEEEERQRGNFPDRFSGHQFPNYSSELNVNALLLGDSALYLCASSLWGINQPQHFGDGTRLSIL.

A single count supports this clone. The chain has TRBV7-9 and TRBJ1-5; D not resolved. The CDR3 totals 14 residues. Trimming took 4 bases from V and 6 from J, leaving 13 bases between them. From germline, CDR1 is SEHNR and CDR2 FQNEAQ (reference sequence). The DNA of the CDR3 is TGTGCCAGCAGCTCCCTATCGAACAGTCAGCCCCAGCATTTT. It encodes CASSSLSNSQPQHF. Complete variable domain (other parts from reference TRBV7-9 and TRBJ1-5): DTGVSQNPRHKITKRGQNVTFRCDPISEHNRLYWYRQTLGQGPEFLTYFQNEAQLEKSRLLSDRFSAERPKGSFSTLEIQRTEQGDSAMYLCASSSLSNSQPQHFGDGTRLSIL.

Comments on this clone: This CDR3 is also generated by other DNA sequences in the sample. V is TRBV5-6 and J is TRBJ2-7; no clear D gene. Germline CDR1 reads SGHDT; CDR2 reads YYEEEE. V lost 3 bases and J 1 base, leaving 8 bases between the germline ends. This CDR3 has 13 amino acids. The CDR3 here is CASSSLDSYEQYF. The DNA for the CDR3 is TGTGCCAGCAGCTCTCTGGATTCCTACGAGCAGTACTTC. Variable domain in full (rest from reference TRBV5-6 and TRBJ2-7): DAGVTQSPTHLIKTRGQQVTLRCSPKSGHDTVSWYQQALGQGPQFIFQYYEEEERQRGNFPDRFSGHQFPNYSSELNVNALLLGDSALYLCASSSLDSYEQYFGPGTRLTVT.

The genes are TRBV27 and TRBJ2-7; a possible D gene is TRBD1 (5 bases). Germline assignment: CDR1 MNHEY and CDR2 SMNVEV (reference sequence). The CDR3 is 18 amino acids. The V and J ends lost 5 bases and 1 base respectively, with 24 bases between them. CDR3 sequence reads: CASSPLTAPQGVSYEQYF. The CDR3 coding sequence is TGTGCCAGCAGTCCCTTGACAGCACCGCAAGGGGTTTCCTACGAGCAGTACTTC.

The J gene is TRBJ2-2, the V gene TRBV7-6; 7 bases are shared with TRBD2. Germline V gene data show CDR1 as SGHVS and CDR2 as FNYEAQ. J was trimmed by 4 bases and V by 1 base; bases with no gene match: 9. The CDR3 is 17 residues long. The CDR3 spells CASSLVRGSRVTGELFF. The CDR3 nucleotides read TGTGCCAGCAGCTTAGTTCGCGGGAGTCGGGTCACCGGGGAGCTGTTTTTT.